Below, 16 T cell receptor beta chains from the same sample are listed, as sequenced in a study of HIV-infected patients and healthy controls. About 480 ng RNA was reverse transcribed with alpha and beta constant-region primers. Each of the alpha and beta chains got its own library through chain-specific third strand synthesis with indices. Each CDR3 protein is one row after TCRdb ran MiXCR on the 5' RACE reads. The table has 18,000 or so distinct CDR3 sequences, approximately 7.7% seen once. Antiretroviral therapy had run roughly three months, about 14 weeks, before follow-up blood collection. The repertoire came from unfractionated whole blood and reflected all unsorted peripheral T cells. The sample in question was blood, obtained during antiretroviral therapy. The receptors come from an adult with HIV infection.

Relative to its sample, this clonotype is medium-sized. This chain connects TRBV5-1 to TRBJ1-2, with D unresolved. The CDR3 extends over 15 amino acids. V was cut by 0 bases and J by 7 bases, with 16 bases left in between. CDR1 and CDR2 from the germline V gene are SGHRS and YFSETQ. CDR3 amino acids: CASSLEMGKASGYTF. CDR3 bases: TGCGCCAGCAGCTTGGAGATGGGTAAGGCCTCTGGCTACACCTTC.

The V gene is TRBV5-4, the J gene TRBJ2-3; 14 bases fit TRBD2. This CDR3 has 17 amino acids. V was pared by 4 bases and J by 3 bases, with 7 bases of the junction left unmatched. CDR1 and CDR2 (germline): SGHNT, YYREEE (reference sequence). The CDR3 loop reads CASSPRLAGGPTDTQYF. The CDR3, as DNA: TGTGCCAGCAGCCCCCGACTAGCGGGAGGGCCGACAGATACGCAGTATTTT.

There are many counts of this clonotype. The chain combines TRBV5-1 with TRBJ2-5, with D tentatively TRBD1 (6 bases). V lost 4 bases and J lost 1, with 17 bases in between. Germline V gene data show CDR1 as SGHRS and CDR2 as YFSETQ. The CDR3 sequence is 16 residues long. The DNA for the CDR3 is TGCGCCAGCAGCACCACAGGGTCTCCGTCCCAAGAGACCCAGTACTTC. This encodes CASSTTGSPSQETQYF.

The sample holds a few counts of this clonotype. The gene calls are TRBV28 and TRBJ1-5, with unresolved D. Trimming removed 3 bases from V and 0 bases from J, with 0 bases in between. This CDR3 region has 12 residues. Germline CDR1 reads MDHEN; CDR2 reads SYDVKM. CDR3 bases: TGTGCCAGCAGTTTTAGCAATCAGCCCCAGCATTTT. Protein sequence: CASSFSNQPQHF. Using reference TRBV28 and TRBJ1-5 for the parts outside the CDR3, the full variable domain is DVKVTQSSRYLVKRTGEKVFLECVQDMDHENMFWYRQDPGLGLRLIYFSYDVKMKEKGDIPEGYSVSREKKERFSLILESASTNQTSMYLCASSFSNQPQHFGDGTRLSIL.

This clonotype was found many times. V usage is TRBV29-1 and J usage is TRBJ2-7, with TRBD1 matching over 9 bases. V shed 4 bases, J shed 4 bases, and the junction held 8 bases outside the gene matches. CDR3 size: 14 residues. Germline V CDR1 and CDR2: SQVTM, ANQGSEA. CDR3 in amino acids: CSVGGRDREYEQYF. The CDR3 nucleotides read TGCAGCGTTGGGGGCCGGGACAGGGAATACGAGCAGTACTTC.

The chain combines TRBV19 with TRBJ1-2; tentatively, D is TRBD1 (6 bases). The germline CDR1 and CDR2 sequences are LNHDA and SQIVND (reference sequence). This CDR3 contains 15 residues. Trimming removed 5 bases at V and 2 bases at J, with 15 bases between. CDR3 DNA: TGTGCCAGTAGTCCCAAGGAGGGGGTCAACTATGGCTACACCTTC. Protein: CASSPKEGVNYGYTF.

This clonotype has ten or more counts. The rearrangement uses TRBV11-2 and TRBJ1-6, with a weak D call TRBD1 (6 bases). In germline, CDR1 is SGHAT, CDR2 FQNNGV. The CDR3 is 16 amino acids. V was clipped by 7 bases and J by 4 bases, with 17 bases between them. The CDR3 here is CASTERGASYNSPLHF. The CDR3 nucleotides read TGTGCCAGCACCGAAAGGGGGGCGAGTTATAATTCACCCCTCCACTTT.

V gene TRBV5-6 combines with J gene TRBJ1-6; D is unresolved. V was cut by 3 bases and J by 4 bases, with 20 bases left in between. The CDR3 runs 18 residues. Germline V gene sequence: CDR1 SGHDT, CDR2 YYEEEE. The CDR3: CASSSGKLLASYNSPLHF. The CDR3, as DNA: TGTGCCAGCAGCTCGGGGAAGCTCCTAGCCTCATATAATTCACCCCTCCACTTT.

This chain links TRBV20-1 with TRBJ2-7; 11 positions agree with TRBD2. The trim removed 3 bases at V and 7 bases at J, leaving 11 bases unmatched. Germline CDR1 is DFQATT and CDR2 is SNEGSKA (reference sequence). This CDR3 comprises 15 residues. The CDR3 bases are TGCAGTGCTAGTTACACCCTAGCGGGAGGCTGGGAGCAGTACTTC. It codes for CSASYTLAGGWEQYF.

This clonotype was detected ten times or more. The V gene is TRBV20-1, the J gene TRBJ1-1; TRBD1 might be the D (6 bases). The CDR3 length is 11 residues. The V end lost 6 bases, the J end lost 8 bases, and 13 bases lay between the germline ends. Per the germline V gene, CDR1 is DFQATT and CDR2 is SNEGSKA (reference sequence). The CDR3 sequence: CSARQGLEAFF. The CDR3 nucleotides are TGCAGTGCCAGGCAGGGGCTGGAAGCTTTCTTT.

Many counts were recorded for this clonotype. The CDR3 DNA sequence: TGTGCCAGCAGCCCCCCCCCTGGCCAGAGCTCCTACAATGAGCAGTTCTTC. This codes for CASSPPPGQSSYNEQFF. The chain is built from TRBV7-2 and TRBJ2-1, with no clear D. Germline assignment: CDR1 SGHTA and CDR2 FQGNSA. Trimming took off 5 bases at V and 0 bases at J, with 17 bases between the two ends. The CDR3 is made up of 17 amino acids.

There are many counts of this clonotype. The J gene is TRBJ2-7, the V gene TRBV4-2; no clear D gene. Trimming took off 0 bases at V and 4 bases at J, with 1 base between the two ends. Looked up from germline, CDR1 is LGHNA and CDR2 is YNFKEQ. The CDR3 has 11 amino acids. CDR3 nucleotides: TGTGCCAGCAGCCAAGAATACGAGCAGTACTTC. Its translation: CASSQEYEQYF.

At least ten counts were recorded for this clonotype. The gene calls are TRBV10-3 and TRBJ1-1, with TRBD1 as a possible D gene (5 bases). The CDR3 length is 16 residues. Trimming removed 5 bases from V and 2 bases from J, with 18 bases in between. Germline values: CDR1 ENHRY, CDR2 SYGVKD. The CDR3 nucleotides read TGTGCCATCAGTCCGGGACTCCGCCAGGGTAACACTGAAGCTTTCTTT. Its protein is CAISPGLRQGNTEAFF.

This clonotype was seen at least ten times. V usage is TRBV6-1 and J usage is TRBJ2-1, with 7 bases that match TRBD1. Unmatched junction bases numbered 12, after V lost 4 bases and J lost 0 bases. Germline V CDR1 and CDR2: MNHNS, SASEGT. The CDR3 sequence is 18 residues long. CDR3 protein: CASSGYTGALSSYNEQFF. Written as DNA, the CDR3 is TGTGCCAGCAGTGGATACACAGGGGCCCTTAGCTCCTACAATGAGCAGTTCTTC.

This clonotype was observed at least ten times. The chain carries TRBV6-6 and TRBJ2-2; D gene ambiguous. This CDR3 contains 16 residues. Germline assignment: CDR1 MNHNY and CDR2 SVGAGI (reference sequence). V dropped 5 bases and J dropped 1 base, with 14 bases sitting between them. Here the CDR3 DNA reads TGTGCCAGCAGTCATCCTAGTCGGCAGAACACCGGGGAGCTGTTTTTT. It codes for CASSHPSRQNTGELFF.

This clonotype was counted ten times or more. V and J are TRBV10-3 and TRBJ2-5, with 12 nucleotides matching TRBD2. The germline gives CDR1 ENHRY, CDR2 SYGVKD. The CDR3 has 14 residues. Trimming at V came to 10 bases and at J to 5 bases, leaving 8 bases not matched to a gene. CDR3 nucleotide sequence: TGTGCCACCTGCCGGACTAGCGGGATCGAGACCCAGTACTTC. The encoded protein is CATCRTSGIETQYF.